The 14 T cell receptor beta chains in this list originate from one sample, sequenced in a study of cytomegalovirus exposure and HLA in healthy donors (dated by TCRdb to 2016 to 2017). Receptor amplification or capture employed the immunoSEQ multiplex PCR assay. A mixture of 60 forward primers for TCR Vbeta segments and 13 reverse primers for TCR Jbeta segments was used in the multiplex PCR. In TCRdb, the immuneACCESS table is reduced to in-frame sequences with V and J assigned. These tables do not hold every clone; where another copy was compared, an unresolved V gene accounts for under half, and the others remain unexplained. The sample records approximately 97,000 clones, approximately 80% of which are singletons. The ten largest account for around a tenth of the sample. Sample: PBMCs. The origin of the receptors is a male donor in good health and CMV-seropositive.

V gene TRBV28 combines with J gene TRBJ1-1; tentative D call: TRBD1 (6 bases). Trimming cost V 5 bases and J 5 bases, with 15 bases left between them. CDR1 and CDR2 (germline): MDHEN, SYDVKM. The CDR3 loop spans 14 amino acids. This CDR3 is CASSPPGEWTEAFF. CDR3 nucleotide sequence: TGTGCCAGCAGTCCACCAGGGGAGTGGACTGAAGCTTTCTTT. Full variable domain (missing parts from reference TRBV28 and TRBJ1-1): DVKVTQSSRYLVKRTGEKVFLECVQDMDHENMFWYRQDPGLGLRLIYFSYDVKMKEKGDIPEGYSVSREKKERFSLILESASTNQTSMYLCASSPPGEWTEAFFGQGTRLTVV.

In this sample, this clone turned up a few times. This chain joins TRBV30 and TRBJ2-3; 10 bases fit TRBD2. V trimming: 4 bases; J trimming: 4 bases; junction bases outside the gene matches: 8. The CDR3 spans 15 residues. The V gene's germline CDR1 is GTSNPN and CDR2 SVGIG (reference sequence). The CDR3, as DNA: TGTGCCTGGACCGCCAGCGGGAGGGCCGCAGATACGCAGTATTTT. Translating gives CAWTASGRAADTQYF.

The rearrangement links TRBV11-2 to TRBJ1-1, with 11 bases that match TRBD1. Germline V lookup: CDR1 SGHAT, CDR2 FQNNGV. The CDR3 extends over 14 amino acids. Trimming took 4 bases from V and 7 from J; bases not matched to a gene: 5. The CDR3 nucleotides are TGTGCCAGCAGCTCGGGACAGGGGGTTGTTGAAGCTTTCTTT. Translation gives CASSSGQGVVEAFF.

The chain joins TRBV6-5 to TRBJ1-1; D unresolved. Germline values: CDR1 MNHEY, CDR2 SVGAGI. V was clipped by 0 bases and J by 0 bases, with 8 bases between them. The CDR3 totals 15 residues. Here the CDR3 reads CASSYSLRMNTEAFF. The CDR3 region has the DNA TGTGCCAGCAGTTACTCTCTTAGAATGAACACTGAAGCTTTCTTT.

V and J are TRBV6-5 and TRBJ2-1, with D possibly being TRBD2 (6 bases). This CDR3 is 13 amino acids long. Trimming stripped 6 bases from V and 6 bases from J, with 12 bases between. The V gene's germline CDR1 is MNHEY and CDR2 SVGAGI. The CDR3 is CASRRDFANEQFF. CDR3 sequence (DNA): TGTGCCAGCAGACGGGACTTCGCCAATGAGCAGTTCTTC.

The chain links TRBV5-1 to TRBJ2-1, with D perhaps TRBD1 (6 bases). From germline, CDR1 is SGHRS and CDR2 YFSETQ. The CDR3 is 16 amino acids. Trimming removed 3 bases from V and 3 bases from J, with 16 bases in between. DNA of the CDR3: TGCGCCAGCAGCTGGGGGCCGGTAGCCCACTACAATGAGCAGTTCTTC. Protein: CASSWGPVAHYNEQFF.

The gene calls are TRBV18 and TRBJ2-5; TRBD1 matches at 8 bases. The J call may be wrong; the DNA end is better matched by TRBJ2-7. Looked up from germline, CDR1 is KGHSH and CDR2 is LQKENI. This CDR3 is 15 amino acids long. The CDR3 DNA sequence: TGTGCCAGCTCGTATCAGACAGGGGTGACCTACGAGCAGTACTTC. Amino acid sequence: CASSYQTGVTYEQYF.

This clone has only a few counts. The CDR3 nucleotides are TGTGCCAGCAGTCGACTTGGGGGCGATGAGCAGTTCTTC. Translating it yields CASSRLGGDEQFF. The chain joins TRBV28 to TRBJ2-1; D perhaps matches TRBD1 (6 bases). Between the trimmed V and J ends, which lost 5 bases and 8 bases, there was a span of 13 bases. This CDR3 has 13 residues. CDR1 and CDR2 from the germline V gene are MDHEN and SYDVKM.

This clone was counted only a few times. The CDR3 DNA is TGTGCCAGCAGCTTAGGGGTCTGGGGGCCCAATCAGCCCCAGCATTTT. It translates to CASSLGVWGPNQPQHF. The V call is TRBV7-2, the J call TRBJ1-5; tentative D call: TRBD1 (6 bases). The CDR3 covers 16 residues. Germline V gene sequence: CDR1 SGHTA, CDR2 FQGNSA. V was pared by 1 base and J by 3 bases, with 13 bases between.

This clone appeared a few times. The chain has TRBV30 and TRBJ1-3; D ambiguous. There are 15 residues in the CDR3. Germline CDR1 GTSNPN, CDR2 SVGIG (reference sequence). V lost 1 base, J lost 4 bases, and 14 bases lay in between. The CDR3 DNA reads as TGTGCCTGGAGTGCCCACATCAAGTCCGGAAACACCATATATTTT. It codes for CAWSAHIKSGNTIYF.

The J gene is TRBJ2-7, the V gene TRBV5-4; D might be TRBD2 (5 bases). The ends were cut back, 4 bases at V and 3 bases at J, with 5 bases in the middle. The CDR3 is 11 amino acids. Germline assignment: CDR1 SGHNT and CDR2 YYREEE (reference sequence). CDR3 sequence: CASSRDYEQYF. Here the CDR3 DNA reads TGTGCCAGCAGCCGGGACTACGAGCAGTACTTC. Full variable domain (remainder filled in from reference TRBV5-4 and TRBJ2-7): ETGVTQSPTHLIKTRGQQVTLRCSSQSGHNTVSWYQQALGQGPQFIFQYYREEENGRGNFPPRFSGLQFPNYSSELNVNALELDDSALYLCASSRDYEQYFGPGTRLTVT.

The chain recombines TRBV7-2 with TRBJ2-7; D gene ambiguous. The CDR3 has 11 residues. V gave up 6 bases and J gave up 2 bases, with 5 bases separating them. Germline assignment: CDR1 SGHTA and CDR2 FQGNSA. The CDR3 protein is CASRETYEQYF. For the CDR3, the DNA is TGTGCCAGCAGGGAGACCTACGAGCAGTACTTC.

This clone was detected once. The chain joins TRBV19 to TRBJ2-7, with 7 bases that match TRBD1. The CDR3 consists of 16 residues. Germline values: CDR1 LNHDA, CDR2 SQIVND (reference sequence). With V trimmed by 0 bases and J by 3 bases, 8 bases remained unmatched. The CDR3 sequence: CASSIEGGDRDYEQYF. The DNA of the CDR3 is TGTGCCAGTAGTATAGAAGGAGGCGACAGGGACTACGAGCAGTACTTC.

The genes are TRBV15 and TRBJ2-7, with TRBD1 matching 8 bases. This CDR3 comprises 14 residues. After removal of 1 base from V and 3 bases from J, the junction contained 2 bases not matched to a gene. Per the germline V gene, CDR1 is LNHNV and CDR2 is YYDKDF (reference sequence). The CDR3: CATSRAGGGYEQYF. As DNA, the CDR3 is TGTGCCACCAGCAGAGCAGGGGGCGGCTACGAGCAGTACTTC.